The T cell receptor (beta chain) under discussion was sequenced for a study of T cell responses to AZD1222 COVID-19 vaccine. Overall study results and limits: Baseline seropositivity occurred in only a handful of AZD1222 recipients. Regions 160-218 and 743-854 held dominance among vaccine-associated CD4 TCRs, which spanned spike.

Comments on this clone: Its target is unknown.

Profiling relied on immunoSEQ multiplex PCR, and the TCRdb table lists in-frame clones only, not all of them. The table lists about 140,000 clones, approximately 92% of them singletons. The clonotype originates from an adult in good health. This specimen consisted of peripheral blood, obtained on day 0 of AZD1222 vaccination.

CDR3 protein: CSAARENIQYF. In nucleotides, the CDR3 is TGCAGTGCCGCGCGGGAGAACATTCAGTACTTC. The chain has TRBV20-1 and TRBJ2-4; 7 bases align to TRBD2. CDR3 length equals 11 residues. CDR1 and CDR2 (germline): DFQATT, SNEGSKA (reference sequence). V was clipped by 6 bases and J by 7 bases; unmatched bases: 3.